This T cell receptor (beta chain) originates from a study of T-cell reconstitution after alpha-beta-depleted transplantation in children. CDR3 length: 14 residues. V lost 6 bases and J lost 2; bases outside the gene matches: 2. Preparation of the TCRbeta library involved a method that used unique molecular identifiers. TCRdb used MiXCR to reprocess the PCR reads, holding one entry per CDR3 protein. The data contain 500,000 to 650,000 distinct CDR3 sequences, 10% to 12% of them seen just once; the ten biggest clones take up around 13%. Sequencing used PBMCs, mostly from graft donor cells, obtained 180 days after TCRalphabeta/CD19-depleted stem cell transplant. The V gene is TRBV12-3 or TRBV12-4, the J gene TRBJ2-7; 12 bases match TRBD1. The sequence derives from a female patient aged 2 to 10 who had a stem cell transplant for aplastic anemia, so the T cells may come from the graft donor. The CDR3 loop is CASRGDRGPYEQYF. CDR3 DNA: TGTGCCAGCAGGGGGGACAGGGGGCCCTACGAGCAGTACTTC.